The clone carrying this TCR beta chain showed up just once. Sequencing was performed with immunoSEQ multiplex PCR; in TCRdb, only in-frame clones are kept and a portion is missing. Of over 95,000 clones in the sample, roughly 85% are singletons; the top ten hold around an eighth. The data are from a study of blood T cell repertoires in COVID-19. Overall study context: T cells, B-cell-depleted T cells, or PBMCs provided the cDNA or gDNA that served as material.

In germline, CDR1 is SGHTA, CDR2 FQGNSA. With V trimmed by 0 bases and J by 4 bases, 19 bases remained unmatched. The CDR3 sequence is 20 residues long. The chain uses TRBV7-2 and TRBJ2-7; 9 nucleotides match TRBD2. The TCR comes from a human donor in a cohort sampled during active COVID-19. The material sequenced was peripheral blood. The CDR3 nucleotides are TGTGCCAGCAGCTTAGCCCGGGGGTCAAGGGGAACTAGCGGGTTATACGAGCAGTACTTC. Translated: CASSLARGSRGTSGLYEQYF.